The present entry profiles one T cell receptor beta chain with its context. Its antigen is unidentified. The CDR3 is 15 amino acids. Germline V gives CDR1 KGHDR, CDR2 SFDVKD. Between the trimmed V and J ends, which lost 0 bases and 6 bases, there was a span of 10 bases. This record belongs to a study of T cell repertoires in cytomegalovirus infection. Study-wide findings and caveats: Frequencies of public TCR beta families were cumulated, and this identified carriers of CMV plus the relevant HLA.

TCRdb called the reads again in MiXCR, with one record for every CDR3 protein. The table shows about 530,000 distinct CDR3 sequences, with 26% occurring only once. This chain uses TRBV24-1 with TRBJ2-2, with unresolved D. This clonotype was obtained from a human donor in good health (CMV status not recorded). Some clones in this sample may be carry-over from other donors' samples. Sequenced: PBMCs. For the CDR3, the DNA is TGTGCCACCAGTGATTTGTGGCTCGCATCCGGGGAGCTGTTTTTT. Its protein product is CATSDLWLASGELFF.